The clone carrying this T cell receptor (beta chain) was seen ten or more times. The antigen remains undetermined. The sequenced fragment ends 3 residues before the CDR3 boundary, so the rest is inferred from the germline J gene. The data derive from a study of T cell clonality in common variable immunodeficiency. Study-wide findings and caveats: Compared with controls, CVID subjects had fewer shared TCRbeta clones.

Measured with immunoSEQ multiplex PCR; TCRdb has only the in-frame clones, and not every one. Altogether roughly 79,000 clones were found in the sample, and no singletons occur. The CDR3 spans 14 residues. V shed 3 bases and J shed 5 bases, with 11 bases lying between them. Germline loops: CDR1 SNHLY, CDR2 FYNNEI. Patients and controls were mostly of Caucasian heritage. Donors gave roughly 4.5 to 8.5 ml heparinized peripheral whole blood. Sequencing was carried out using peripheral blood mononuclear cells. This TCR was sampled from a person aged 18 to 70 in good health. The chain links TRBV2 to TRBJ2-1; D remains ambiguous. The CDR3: CASSEGSFHNEQFF. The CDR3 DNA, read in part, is TGTGCCAGCAGTGAGGGTAGCTTCCACAATGAG.